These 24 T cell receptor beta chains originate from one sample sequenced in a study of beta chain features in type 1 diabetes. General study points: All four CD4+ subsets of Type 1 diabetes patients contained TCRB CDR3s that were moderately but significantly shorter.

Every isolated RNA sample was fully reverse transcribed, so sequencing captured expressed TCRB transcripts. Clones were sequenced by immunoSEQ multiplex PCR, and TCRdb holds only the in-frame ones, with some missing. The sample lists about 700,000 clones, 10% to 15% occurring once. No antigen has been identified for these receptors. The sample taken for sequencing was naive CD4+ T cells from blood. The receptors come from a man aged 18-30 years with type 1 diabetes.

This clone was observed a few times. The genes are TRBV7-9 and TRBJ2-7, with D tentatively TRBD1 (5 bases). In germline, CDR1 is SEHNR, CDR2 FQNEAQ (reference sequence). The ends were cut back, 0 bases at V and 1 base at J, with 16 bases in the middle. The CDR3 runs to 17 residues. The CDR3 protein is CASSLAISRDQSYEQYF. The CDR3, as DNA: TGTGCCAGCAGCTTAGCGATTTCCAGGGATCAATCCTACGAGCAGTACTTC.

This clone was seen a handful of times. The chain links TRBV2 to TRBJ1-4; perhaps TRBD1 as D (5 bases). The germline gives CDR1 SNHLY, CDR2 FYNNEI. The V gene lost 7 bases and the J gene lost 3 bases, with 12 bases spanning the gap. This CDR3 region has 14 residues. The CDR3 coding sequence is TGTGCCAGCACTACCAGGGTTGCTAATGAAAAACTGTTTTTT. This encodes CASTTRVANEKLFF. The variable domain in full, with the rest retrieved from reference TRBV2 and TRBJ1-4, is EPEVTQTPSHQVTQMGQEVILRCVPISNHLYFYWYRQILGQKVEFLVSFYNNEISEKSEIFDDQFSVERPDGSNFTLKIRSTKLEDSAMYFCASTTRVANEKLFFGSGTQLSVL.

CDR3 nucleotides: TGTGCCAGCAGCATCCAGGGACAGGGGGAAAATGGCTACACCTTC. This gives the protein CASSIQGQGENGYTF. The chain uses TRBV5-4 and TRBJ1-2, with TRBD1 matching 11 bases. V gave up 4 bases and J gave up 6 bases; unmatched junction bases: 8. The V gene's germline CDR1 is SGHNT and CDR2 YYREEE (reference sequence). The length of the CDR3 is 15 residues.

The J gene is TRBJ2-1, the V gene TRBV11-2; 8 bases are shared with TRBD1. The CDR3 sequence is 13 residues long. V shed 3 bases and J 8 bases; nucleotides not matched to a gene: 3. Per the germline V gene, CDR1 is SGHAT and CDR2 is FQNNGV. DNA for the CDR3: TGTGCCAGCAGCTTGGACAGGGATGATGAGCAGTTCTTC. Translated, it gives CASSLDRDDEQFF.

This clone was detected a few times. For the CDR3, the DNA is TGTGCCAGTAGTAACTCAGGGGGCTCCTACAATGAGCAGTTCTTC. As protein: CASSNSGGSYNEQFF. This chain uses TRBV19 with TRBJ2-1; 7 bases match TRBD1. Trimming removed 4 bases from V and 0 bases from J; junction bases left unmatched: 3. This CDR3 contains 15 residues. Germline CDR1 LNHDA, CDR2 SQIVND (reference sequence).

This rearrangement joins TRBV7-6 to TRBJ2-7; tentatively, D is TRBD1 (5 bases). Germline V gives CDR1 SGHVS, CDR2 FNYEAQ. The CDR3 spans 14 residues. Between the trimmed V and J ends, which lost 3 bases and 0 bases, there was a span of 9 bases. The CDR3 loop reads CASSLTDFSYEQYF. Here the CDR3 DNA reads TGTGCCAGCAGCTTGACAGATTTCTCCTACGAGCAGTACTTC.

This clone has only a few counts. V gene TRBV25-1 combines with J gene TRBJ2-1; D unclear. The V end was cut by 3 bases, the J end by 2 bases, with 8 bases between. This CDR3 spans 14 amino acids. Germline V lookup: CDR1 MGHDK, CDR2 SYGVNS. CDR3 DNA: TGTGCCAGCAGTGAGGGGTTACCCTACAATGAGCAGTTCTTC. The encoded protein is CASSEGLPYNEQFF.

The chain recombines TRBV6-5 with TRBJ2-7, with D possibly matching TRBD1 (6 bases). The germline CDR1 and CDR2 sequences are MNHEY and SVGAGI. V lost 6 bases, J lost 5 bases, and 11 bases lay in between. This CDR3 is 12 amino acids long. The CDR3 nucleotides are TGTGCCAGCAGAGAACAGGGACACGAGCAGTACTTC. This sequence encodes CASREQGHEQYF.

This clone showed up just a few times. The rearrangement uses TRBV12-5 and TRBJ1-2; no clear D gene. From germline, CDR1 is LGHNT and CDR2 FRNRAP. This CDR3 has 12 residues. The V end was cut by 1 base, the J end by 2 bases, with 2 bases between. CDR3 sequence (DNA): TGTGCTAGTGGTTTGGGGAACTATGGCTACACCTTC. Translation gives CASGLGNYGYTF.

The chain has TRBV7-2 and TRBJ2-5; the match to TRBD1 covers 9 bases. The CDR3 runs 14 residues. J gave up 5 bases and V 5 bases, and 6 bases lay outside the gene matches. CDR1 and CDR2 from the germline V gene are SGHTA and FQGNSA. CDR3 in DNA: TGTGCCAGCAGCGCAGGGACAGGGCTGGAGACCCAGTACTTC. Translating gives CASSAGTGLETQYF.

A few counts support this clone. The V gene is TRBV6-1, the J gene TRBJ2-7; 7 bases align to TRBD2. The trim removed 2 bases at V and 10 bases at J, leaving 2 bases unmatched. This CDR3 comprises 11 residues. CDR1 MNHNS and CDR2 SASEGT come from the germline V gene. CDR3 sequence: CASSERGDQYF. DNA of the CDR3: TGTGCCAGCAGTGAACGGGGGGATCAGTACTTC.

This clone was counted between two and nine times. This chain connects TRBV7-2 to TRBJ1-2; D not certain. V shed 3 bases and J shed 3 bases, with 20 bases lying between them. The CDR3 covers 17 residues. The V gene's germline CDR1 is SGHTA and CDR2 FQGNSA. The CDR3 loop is CASSFYSPLSSDYGYTF. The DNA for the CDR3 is TGTGCCAGCAGCTTCTATAGTCCCTTGTCCTCCGACTATGGCTACACCTTC.

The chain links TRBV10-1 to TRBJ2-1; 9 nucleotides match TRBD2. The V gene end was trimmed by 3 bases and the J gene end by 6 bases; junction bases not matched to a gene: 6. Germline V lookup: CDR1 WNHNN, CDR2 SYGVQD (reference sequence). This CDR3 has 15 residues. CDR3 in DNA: TGCGCCAGCAGTGAAGGGCTAGCGGGGTTCAATGAGCAGTTCTTC. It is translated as CASSEGLAGFNEQFF.

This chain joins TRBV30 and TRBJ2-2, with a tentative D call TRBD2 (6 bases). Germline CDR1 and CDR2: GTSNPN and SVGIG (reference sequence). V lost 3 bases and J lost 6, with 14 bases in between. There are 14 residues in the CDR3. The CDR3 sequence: CAWSRDSPAGELFF. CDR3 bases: TGTGCCTGGAGCCGGGACTCTCCAGCCGGGGAGCTGTTTTTT. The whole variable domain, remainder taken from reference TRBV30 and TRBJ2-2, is SQTIHQWPATLVQPVGSPLSLECTVEGTSNPNLYWYRQAAGRGLQLLFYSVGIGQISSEVPQNLSASRPQDRQFILSSKKLLLSDSGFYLCAWSRDSPAGELFFGEGSRLTVL.

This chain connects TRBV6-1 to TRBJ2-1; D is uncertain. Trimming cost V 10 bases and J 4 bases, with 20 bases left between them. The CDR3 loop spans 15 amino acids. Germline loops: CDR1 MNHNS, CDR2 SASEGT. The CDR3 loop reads CATSRGEVVYNEQFF. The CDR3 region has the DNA TGTGCCACCTCCCGAGGCGAAGTGGTTTACAATGAGCAGTTCTTC.

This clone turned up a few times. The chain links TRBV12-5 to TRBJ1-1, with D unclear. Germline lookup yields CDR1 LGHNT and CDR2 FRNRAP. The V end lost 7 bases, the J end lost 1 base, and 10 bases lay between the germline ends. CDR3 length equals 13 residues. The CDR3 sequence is CASVGLSNTEAFF. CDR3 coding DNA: TGTGCTAGTGTAGGGTTATCGAACACTGAAGCTTTCTTT.

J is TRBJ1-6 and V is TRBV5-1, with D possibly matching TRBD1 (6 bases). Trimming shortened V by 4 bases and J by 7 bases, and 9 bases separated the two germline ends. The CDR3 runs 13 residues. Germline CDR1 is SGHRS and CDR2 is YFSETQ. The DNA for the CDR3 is TGCGCCAGCAGCACGGGACAAAATTCACCCCTCCACTTT. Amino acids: CASSTGQNSPLHF.

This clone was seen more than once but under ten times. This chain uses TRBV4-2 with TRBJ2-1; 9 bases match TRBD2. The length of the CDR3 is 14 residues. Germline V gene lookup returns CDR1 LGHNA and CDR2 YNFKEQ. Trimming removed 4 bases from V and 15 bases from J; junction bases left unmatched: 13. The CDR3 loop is CASSPETSGGVPFF. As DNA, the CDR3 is TGTGCCAGCAGCCCCGAGACTAGCGGTGGGGTGCCGTTCTTC.

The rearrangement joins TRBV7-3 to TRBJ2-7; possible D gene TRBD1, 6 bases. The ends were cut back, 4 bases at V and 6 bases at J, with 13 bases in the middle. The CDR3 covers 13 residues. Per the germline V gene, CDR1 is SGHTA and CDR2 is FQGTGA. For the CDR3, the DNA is TGTGCCAGCAGCTGGGACACTCTTGGCGAGCAGTACTTC. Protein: CASSWDTLGEQYF.

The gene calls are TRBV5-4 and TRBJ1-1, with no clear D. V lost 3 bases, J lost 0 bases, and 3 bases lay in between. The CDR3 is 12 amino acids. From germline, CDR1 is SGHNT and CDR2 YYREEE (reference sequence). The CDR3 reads CASSSMNTEAFF. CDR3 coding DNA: TGTGCCAGCAGCTCCATGAACACTGAAGCTTTCTTT.

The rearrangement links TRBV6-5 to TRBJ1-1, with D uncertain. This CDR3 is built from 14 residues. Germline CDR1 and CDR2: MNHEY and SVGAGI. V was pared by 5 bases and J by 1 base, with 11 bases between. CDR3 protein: CASSNRVSNTEAFF. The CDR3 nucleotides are TGTGCCAGCAGTAACCGGGTTTCGAACACTGAAGCTTTCTTT.

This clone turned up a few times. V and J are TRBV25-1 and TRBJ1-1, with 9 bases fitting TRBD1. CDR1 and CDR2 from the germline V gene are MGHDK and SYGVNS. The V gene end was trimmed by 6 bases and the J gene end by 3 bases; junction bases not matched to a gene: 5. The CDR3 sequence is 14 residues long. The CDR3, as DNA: TGTGCCAGCAGAGGGACAGGGATCGACACTGAAGCTTTCTTT. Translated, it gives CASRGTGIDTEAFF.

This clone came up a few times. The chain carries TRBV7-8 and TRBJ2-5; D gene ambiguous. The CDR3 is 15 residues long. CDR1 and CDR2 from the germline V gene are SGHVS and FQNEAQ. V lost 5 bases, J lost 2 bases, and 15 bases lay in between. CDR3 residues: CASSRAMDRQETQYF. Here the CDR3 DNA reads TGTGCCAGCAGCAGAGCAATGGATCGGCAAGAGACCCAGTACTTC.

This CDR3 reads CASSVGQGGEQYF. The CDR3 DNA sequence: TGTGCCAGCAGCGTCGGACAGGGTGGGGAGCAGTACTTC. The rearrangement uses TRBV7-9 and TRBJ2-7, with 8 positions matching TRBD1. J lost 7 bases, V lost 5 bases, and 7 bases had no gene match. CDR3 length: 13 residues. Per germline, CDR1 SEHNR and CDR2 FQNEAQ (reference sequence). Using reference TRBV7-9 and TRBJ2-7 for the parts outside the CDR3, the full variable domain is DTGVSQNPRHKITKRGQNVTFRCDPISEHNRLYWYRQTLGQGPEFLTYFQNEAQLEKSRLLSDRFSAERPKGSFSTLEIQRTEQGDSAMYLCASSVGQGGEQYFGPGTRLTVT.